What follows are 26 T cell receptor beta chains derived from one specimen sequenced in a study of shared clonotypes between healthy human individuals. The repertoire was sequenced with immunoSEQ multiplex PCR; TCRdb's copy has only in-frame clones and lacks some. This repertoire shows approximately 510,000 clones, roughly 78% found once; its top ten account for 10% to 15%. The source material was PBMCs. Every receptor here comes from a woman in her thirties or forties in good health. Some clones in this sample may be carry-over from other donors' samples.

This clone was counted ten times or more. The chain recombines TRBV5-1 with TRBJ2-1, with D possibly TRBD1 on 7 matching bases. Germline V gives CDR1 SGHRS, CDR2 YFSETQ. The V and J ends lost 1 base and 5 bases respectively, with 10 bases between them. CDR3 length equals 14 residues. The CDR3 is CASSLFRGDNEQFF. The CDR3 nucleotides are TGCGCCAGCAGCTTGTTCAGGGGGGACAATGAGCAGTTCTTC.

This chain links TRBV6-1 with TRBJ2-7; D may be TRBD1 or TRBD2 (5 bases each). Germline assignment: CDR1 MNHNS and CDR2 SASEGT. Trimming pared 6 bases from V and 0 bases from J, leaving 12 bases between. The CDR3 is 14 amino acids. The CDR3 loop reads CASSEGLGSYEQYF. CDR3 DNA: TGTGCCAGCAGCGAGGGGCTCGGCTCCTACGAGCAGTACTTC.

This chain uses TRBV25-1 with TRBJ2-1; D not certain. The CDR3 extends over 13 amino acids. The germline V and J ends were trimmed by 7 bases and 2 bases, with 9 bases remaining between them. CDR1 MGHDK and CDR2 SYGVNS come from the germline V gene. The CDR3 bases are TGTGCCAGCACGACGCAGCCCTACAATGAGCAGTTCTTC. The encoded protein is CASTTQPYNEQFF.

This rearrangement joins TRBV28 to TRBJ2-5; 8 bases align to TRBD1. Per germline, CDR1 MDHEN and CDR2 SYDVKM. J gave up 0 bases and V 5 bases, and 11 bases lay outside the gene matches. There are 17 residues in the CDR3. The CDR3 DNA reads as TGTGCCAGCAGTCCCACACCTCCGGGACAGGACCAAGAGACCCAGTACTTC. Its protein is CASSPTPPGQDQETQYF. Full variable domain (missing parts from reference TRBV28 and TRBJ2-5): DVKVTQSSRYLVKRTGEKVFLECVQDMDHENMFWYRQDPGLGLRLIYFSYDVKMKEKGDIPEGYSVSREKKERFSLILESASTNQTSMYLCASSPTPPGQDQETQYFGPGTRLLVL.

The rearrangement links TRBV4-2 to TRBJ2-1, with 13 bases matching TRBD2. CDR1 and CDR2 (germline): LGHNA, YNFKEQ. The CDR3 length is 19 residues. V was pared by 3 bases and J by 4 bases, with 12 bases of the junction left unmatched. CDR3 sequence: CASSHPVYGTSGEYNEQFF. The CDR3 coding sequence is TGTGCCAGCAGCCACCCCGTTTACGGGACTAGCGGGGAATACAATGAGCAGTTCTTC.

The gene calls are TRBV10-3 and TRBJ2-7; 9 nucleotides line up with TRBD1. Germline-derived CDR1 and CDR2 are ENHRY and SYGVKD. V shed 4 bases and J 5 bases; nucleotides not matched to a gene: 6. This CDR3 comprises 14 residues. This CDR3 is CAISGGTGSHEQYF. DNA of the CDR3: TGTGCCATCAGTGGGGGGACAGGGTCCCACGAGCAGTACTTC.

CDR3 sequence: CASSLEGRVTETQYF. In DNA, the CDR3 is TGTGCCAGCAGCTTAGAAGGGAGGGTCACGGAGACCCAGTACTTC. The rearrangement joins TRBV7-2 to TRBJ2-5, with 7 bases fitting TRBD2. The J segment lost 5 bases and the V segment lost 1 base, leaving 7 bases of the junction unmatched. This CDR3 contains 15 residues. Per the germline V gene, CDR1 is SGHTA and CDR2 is FQGNSA.

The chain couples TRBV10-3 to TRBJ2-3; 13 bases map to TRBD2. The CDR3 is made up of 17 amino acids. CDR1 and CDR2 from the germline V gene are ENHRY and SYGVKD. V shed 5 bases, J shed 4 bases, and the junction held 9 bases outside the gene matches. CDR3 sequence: CAISQGGTSGTADTQYF. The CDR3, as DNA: TGTGCCATCAGTCAAGGGGGGACTAGCGGGACAGCAGATACGCAGTATTTT.

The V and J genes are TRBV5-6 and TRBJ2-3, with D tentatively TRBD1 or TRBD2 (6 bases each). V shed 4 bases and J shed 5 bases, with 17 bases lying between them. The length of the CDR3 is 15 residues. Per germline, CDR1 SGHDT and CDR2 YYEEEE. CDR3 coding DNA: TGTGCCAGCAGCGGGAATCGGGGGCTAGGAGATACGCAGTATTTT. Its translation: CASSGNRGLGDTQYF.

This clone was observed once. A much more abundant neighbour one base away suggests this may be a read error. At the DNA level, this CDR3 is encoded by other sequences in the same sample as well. The CDR3 DNA sequence: TGTGCCAGCAGCTTATCTCCGAACTACGAGCAGTACTTC. The encoded protein is CASSLSPNYEQYF. J is TRBJ2-7 and V is TRBV7-9, with unresolved D. Trimming took off 2 bases at V and 3 bases at J, with 8 bases between the two ends. The germline V gene encodes CDR1 SEHNR and CDR2 FQNEAQ (reference sequence). CDR3 length equals 13 residues.

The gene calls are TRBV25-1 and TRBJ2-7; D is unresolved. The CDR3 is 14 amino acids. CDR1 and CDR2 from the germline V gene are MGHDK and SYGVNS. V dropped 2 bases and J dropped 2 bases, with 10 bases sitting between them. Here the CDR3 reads CASSERSSPYEQYF. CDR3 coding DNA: TGTGCCAGCAGTGAAAGGTCGAGTCCCTACGAGCAGTACTTC.

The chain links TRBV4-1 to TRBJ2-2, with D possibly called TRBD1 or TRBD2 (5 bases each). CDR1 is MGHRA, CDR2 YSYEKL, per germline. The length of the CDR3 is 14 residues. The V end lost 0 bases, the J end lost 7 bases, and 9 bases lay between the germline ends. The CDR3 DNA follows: TGCGCCAGCAGCCAAGAGGGGACCTTCGGGGAGCTGTTTTTT. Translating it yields CASSQEGTFGELFF.

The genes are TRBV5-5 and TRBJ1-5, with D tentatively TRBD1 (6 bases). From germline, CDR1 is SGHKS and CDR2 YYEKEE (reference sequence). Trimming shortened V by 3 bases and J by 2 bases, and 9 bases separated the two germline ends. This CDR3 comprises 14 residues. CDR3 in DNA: TGTGCCAGCAGCTCTCGACAGGGCAATCAGCCCCAGCATTTT. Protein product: CASSSRQGNQPQHF. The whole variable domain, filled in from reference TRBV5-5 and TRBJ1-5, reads DAGVTQSPTHLIKTRGQQVTLRCSPISGHKSVSWYQQVLGQGPQFIFQYYEKEERGRGNFPDRFSARQFPNYSSELNVNALLLGDSALYLCASSSRQGNQPQHFGDGTRLSIL.

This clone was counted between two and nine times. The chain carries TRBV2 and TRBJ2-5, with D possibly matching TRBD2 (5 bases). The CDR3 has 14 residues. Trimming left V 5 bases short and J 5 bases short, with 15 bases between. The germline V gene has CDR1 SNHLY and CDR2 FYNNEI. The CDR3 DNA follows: TGTGCCAGCAGTACCGGACTGGCCCGGGAGACCCAGTACTTC. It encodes CASSTGLARETQYF.

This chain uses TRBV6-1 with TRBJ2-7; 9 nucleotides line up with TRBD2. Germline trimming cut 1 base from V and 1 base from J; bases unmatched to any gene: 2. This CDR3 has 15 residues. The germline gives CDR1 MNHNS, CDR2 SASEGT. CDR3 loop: CASSEETSGSYEQYF. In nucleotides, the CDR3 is TGTGCCAGCAGTGAAGAGACTAGCGGTTCCTACGAGCAGTACTTC.

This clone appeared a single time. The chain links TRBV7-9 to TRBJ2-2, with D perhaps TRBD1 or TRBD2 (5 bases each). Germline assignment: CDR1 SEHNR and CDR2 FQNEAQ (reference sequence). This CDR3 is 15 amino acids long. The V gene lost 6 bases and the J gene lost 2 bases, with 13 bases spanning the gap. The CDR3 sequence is CASRAHGTNTGELFF. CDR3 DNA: TGTGCCAGCAGGGCCCACGGGACCAACACCGGGGAGCTGTTTTTT.

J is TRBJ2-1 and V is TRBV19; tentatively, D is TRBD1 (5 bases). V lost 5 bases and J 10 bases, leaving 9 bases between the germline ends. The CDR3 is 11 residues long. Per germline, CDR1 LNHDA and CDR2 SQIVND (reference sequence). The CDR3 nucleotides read TGTGCCAGTAGTTGGGCAGGGGAGCAGTTCTTC. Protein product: CASSWAGEQFF.

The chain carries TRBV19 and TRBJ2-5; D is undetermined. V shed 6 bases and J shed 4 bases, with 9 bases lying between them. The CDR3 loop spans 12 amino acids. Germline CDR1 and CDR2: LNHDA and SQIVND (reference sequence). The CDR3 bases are TGTGCCAGTAGCGAGGTAGGAGAGACCCAGTACTTC. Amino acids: CASSEVGETQYF.

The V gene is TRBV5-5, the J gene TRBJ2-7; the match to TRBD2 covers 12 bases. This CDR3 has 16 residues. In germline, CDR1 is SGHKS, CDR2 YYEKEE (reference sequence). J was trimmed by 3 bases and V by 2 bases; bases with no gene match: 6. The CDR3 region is CASSLGLAGSNYEQYF. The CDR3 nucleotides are TGTGCCAGCAGCTTAGGACTAGCGGGATCCAACTACGAGCAGTACTTC.

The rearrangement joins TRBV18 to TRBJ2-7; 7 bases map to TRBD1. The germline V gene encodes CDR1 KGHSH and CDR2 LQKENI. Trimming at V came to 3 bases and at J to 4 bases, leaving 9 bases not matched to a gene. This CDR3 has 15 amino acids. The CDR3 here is CASSPQDRSRYEQYF. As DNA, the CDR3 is TGTGCCAGCTCACCCCAGGACAGGAGTCGGTACGAGCAGTACTTC.

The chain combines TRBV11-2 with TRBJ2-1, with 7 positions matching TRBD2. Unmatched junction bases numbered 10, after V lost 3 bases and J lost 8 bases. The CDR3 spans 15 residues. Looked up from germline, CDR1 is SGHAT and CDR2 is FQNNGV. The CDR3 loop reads CASSFLAGVGYEQFF. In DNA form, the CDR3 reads TGTGCCAGCAGCTTCTTGGCGGGAGTAGGATATGAGCAGTTCTTC.

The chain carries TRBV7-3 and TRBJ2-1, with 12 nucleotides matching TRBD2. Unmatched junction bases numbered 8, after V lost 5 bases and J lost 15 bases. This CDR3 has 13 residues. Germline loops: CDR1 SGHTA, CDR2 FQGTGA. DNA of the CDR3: TGTGCCAGCAGCCCGACTAGCGGGAGTAGTCCGTTCTTC. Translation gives CASSPTSGSSPFF.

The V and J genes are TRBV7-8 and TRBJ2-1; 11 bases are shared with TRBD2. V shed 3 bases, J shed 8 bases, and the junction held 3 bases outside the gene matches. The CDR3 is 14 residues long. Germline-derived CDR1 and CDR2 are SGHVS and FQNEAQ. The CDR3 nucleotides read TGTGCCAGCAGCTTGGGGACTAGCGGCCATGAGCAGTTCTTC. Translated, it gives CASSLGTSGHEQFF.

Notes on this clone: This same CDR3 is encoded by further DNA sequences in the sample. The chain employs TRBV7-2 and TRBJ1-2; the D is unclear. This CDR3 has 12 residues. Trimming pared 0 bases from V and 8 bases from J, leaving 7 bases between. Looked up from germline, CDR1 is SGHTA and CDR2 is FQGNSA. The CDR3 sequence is CASSLAGYGYTF. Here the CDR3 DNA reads TGTGCCAGCAGCTTAGCAGGGTACGGCTACACCTTC.

The CDR3 sequence: CASSPPPRVSGQYF. The CDR3 DNA is TGTGCCAGCAGTCCCCCCCCCAGGGTCAGCGGGCAGTACTTC. The gene calls are TRBV27 and TRBJ2-7, with D tentatively TRBD1 or TRBD2 (5 bases each). Germline assignment: CDR1 MNHEY and CDR2 SMNVEV (reference sequence). Trimming stripped 5 bases from V and 9 bases from J, with 20 bases between. The CDR3 extends over 14 amino acids.

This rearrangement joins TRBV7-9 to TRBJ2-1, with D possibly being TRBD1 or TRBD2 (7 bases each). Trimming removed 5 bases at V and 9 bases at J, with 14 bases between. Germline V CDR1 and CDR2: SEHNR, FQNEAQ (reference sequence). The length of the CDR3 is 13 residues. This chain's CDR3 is CASSLSGTAEQFF. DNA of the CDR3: TGTGCCAGCAGCCTGAGCGGGACAGCTGAGCAGTTCTTC.